The TCR beta chain described here comes from a study of tumor and adjacent non-tumor tissue in lung cancer. Overall study context: The cohort had under 15 adenocarcinoma, 2 squamous cell and 1 small cell patients. The patients, roughly 10 men and four to six women, were about 30 to 76 with stage I to III disease. Samples averaged about 3.8 million productive TCRbeta reads each.

The study, taken as a whole, reports: Tumor tissue had significantly higher TCR diversity than normal lung.

Of note for this clonotype: The antigen remains unidentified.

Three rounds of nested PCR, following a modified ARM-PCR protocol, produced the TCRbeta library. A single record per CDR3 protein comes from TCRdb applying MiXCR to the multiplex PCR reads. Among 60,000 to 85,000 distinct CDR3 sequences listed, 77% were seen once. The template was RNA from unsorted bulk tissue. V was clipped by 11 bases and J by 8 bases, with 22 bases between them. The germline V gene has CDR1 SGHAT and CDR2 FQDESV (reference sequence). The CDR3 spans 14 residues. This clonotype was sampled from a woman in her forties or fifties with non-small cell lung cancer. The material sequenced was lung tumor tissue. The chain couples TRBV11-1 to TRBJ2-1, with a weak D call TRBD2 (7 bases). CDR3 region: CACGLRGGRYEQFF. The CDR3 region has the DNA TGTGCCTGCGGCTTAAGGGGGGGCCGGTATGAGCAGTTCTTC.